The entry below describes one TCR beta chain. Its antigen is unknown. V was pared by 2 bases and J by 7 bases, with 5 bases of the junction left unmatched. The CDR3 is made up of 15 amino acids. CDR1 MGHRA and CDR2 YSYEKL come from the germline V gene. The data were taken from a study of beta chain features in type 1 diabetes. In the study overall: The examined sorted cells totaled roughly 110,000,000 across samples.

TCRB transcripts that were expressed got sequenced, as all of the isolated RNA had been reverse transcribed. Naive, central memory and regulatory T cell samples averaged about 4 million immunoSEQ reads each. Using immunoSEQ multiplex PCR, the repertoire was profiled, and TCRdb retains in-frame clones only, with some absent. The data show 430,000 or so clones, more than 9.5% seen once. Study-level points and caveats: TCRB CDR3s from Type 1 diabetes patients were moderately but significantly shorter in all four CD4+ subsets.

V and J are TRBV4-1 and TRBJ1-6; 7 positions agree with TRBD1. The source is a woman in her late teens or twenties in good health. Sequencing was done on a sample of naive CD4+ T cells from blood. The CDR3 reads CASSQRQGGNSPLHF. The DNA for the CDR3 is TGCGCCAGCAGCCAACGACAGGGTGGAAATTCACCCCTCCACTTT.